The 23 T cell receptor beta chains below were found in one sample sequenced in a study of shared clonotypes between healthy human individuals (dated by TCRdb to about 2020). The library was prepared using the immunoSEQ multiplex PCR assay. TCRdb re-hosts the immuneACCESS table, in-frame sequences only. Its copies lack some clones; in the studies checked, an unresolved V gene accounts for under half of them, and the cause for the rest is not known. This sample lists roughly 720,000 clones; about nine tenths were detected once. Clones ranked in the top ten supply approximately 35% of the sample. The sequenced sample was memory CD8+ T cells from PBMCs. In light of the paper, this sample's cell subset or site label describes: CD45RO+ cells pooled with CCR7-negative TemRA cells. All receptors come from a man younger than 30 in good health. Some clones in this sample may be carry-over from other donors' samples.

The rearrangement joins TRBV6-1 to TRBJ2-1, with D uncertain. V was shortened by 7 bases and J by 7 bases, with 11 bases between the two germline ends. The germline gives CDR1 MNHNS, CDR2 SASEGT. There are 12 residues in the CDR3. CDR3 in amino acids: CASKEPWNEQFF. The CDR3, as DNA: TGTGCCAGCAAGGAGCCTTGGAATGAGCAGTTCTTC.

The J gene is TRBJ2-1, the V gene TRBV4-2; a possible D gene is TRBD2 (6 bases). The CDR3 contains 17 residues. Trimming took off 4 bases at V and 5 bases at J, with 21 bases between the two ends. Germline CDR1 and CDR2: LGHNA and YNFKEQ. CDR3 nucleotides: TGTGCCAGCAGCCGGGCTCTTGGTTGGACTACAAACAATGAGCAGTTCTTC. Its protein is CASSRALGWTTNNEQFF.

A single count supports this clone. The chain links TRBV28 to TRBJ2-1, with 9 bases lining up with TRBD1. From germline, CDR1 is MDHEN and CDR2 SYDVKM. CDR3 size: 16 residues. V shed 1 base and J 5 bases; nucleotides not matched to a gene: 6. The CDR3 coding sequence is TGTGCCAGCAGTTTATACCGGGACAGGGCCAACAATGAGCAGTTCTTC. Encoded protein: CASSLYRDRANNEQFF.

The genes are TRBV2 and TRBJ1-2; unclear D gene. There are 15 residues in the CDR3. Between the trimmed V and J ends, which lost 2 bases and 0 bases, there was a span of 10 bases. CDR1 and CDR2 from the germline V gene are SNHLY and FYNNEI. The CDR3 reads CASSEWWGTNYGYTF. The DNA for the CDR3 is TGTGCCAGCAGTGAATGGTGGGGTACTAACTATGGCTACACCTTC.

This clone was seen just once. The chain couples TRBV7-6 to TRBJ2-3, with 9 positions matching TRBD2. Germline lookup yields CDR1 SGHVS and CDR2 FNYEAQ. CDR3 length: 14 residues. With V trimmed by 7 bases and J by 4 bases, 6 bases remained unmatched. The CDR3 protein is CASTRSGSSDTQYF. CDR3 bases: TGTGCCAGCACACGTAGCGGGAGTTCAGATACGCAGTATTTT.

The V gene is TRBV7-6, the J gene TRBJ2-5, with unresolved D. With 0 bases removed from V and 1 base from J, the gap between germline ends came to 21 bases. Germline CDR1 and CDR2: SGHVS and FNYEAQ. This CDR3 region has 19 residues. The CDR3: CASSLAVLSGVRVQETQYF. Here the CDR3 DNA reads TGTGCCAGCAGCTTAGCGGTATTGAGTGGCGTCAGAGTCCAAGAGACCCAGTACTTC. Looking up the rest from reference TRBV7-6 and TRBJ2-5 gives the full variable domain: GAGVSQSPRYKVTKRGQDVALRCDPISGHVSLYWYRQALGQGPEFLTYFNYEAQQDKSGLPNDRFSAERPEGSISTLTIQRTEQRDSAMYRCASSLAVLSGVRVQETQYFGPGTRLLVL.

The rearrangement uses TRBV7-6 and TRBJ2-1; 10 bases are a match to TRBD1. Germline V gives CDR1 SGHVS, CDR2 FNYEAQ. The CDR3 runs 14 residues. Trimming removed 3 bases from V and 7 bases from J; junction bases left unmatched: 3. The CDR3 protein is CASSLTGGLNEQFF. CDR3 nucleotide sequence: TGTGCCAGCAGCTTGACAGGGGGCTTAAATGAGCAGTTCTTC.

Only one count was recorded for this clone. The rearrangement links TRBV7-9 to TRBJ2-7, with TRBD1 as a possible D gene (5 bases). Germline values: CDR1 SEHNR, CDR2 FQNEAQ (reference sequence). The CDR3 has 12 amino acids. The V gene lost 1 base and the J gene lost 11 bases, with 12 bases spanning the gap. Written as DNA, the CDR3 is TGTGCCAGCAGCTTAGAAACTCCCAGGGAGTACTTC. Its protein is CASSLETPREYF.

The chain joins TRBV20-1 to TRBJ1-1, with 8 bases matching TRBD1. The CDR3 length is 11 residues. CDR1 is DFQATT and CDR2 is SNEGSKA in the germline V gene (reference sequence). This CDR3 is CTNRQGPEAFF. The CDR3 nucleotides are TGCACCAACCGACAGGGGCCAGAAGCTTTCTTT.

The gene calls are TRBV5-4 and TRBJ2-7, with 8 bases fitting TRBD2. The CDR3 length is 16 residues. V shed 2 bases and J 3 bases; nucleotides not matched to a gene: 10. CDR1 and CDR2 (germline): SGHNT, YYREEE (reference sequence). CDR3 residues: CASSFGTSGSLYEQYF. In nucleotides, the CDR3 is TGTGCCAGCAGCTTCGGAACTAGCGGTAGCCTCTACGAGCAGTACTTC.

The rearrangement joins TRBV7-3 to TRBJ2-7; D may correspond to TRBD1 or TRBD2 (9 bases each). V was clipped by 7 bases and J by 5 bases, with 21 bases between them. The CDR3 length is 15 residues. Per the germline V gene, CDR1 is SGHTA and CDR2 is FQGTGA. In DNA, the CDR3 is TGTGCCAGCAACAGGGGGCAGGGACTAGCAAACGAGCAGTACTTC. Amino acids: CASNRGQGLANEQYF.

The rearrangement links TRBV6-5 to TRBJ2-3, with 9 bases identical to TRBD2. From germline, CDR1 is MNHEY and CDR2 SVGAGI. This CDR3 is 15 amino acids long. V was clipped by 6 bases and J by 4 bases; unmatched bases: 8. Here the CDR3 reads CASSPLAGAPDTQYF. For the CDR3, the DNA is TGTGCCAGCAGCCCGTTAGCGGGAGCCCCAGATACGCAGTATTTT.

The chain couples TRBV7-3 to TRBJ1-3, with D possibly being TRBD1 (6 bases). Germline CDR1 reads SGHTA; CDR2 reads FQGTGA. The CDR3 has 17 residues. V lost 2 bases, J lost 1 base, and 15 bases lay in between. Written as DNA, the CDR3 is TGTGCCAGCAGCTTAGGGGCGACAGGCGCTTCTGGAAACACCATATATTTT. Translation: CASSLGATGASGNTIYF.

The CDR3 loop reads CASSHGVGLIANTGELFF. CDR3 in DNA: TGTGCCAGCAGCCACGGAGTTGGGCTTATAGCGAACACCGGGGAGCTGTTTTTT. V is TRBV14 and J is TRBJ2-2; D is undetermined. V lost 3 bases and J lost 0, with 17 bases in between. Germline V lookup: CDR1 SGHDN, CDR2 FVKESK. This CDR3 spans 18 amino acids.

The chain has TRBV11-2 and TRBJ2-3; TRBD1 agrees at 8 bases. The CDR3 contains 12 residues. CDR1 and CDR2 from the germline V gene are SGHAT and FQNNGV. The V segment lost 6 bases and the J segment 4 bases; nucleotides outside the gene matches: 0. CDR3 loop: CASRQGADTQYF. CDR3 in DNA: TGTGCCAGCAGACAGGGGGCAGATACGCAGTATTTT.

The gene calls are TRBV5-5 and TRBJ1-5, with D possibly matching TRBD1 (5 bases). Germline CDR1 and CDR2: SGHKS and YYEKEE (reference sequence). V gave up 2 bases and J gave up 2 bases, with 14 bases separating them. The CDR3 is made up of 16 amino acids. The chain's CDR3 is CASSLSRQGGNQPQHF. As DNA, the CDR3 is TGTGCCAGCAGCTTATCAAGGCAGGGCGGCAATCAGCCCCAGCATTTT. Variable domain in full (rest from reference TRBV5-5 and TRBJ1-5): DAGVTQSPTHLIKTRGQQVTLRCSPISGHKSVSWYQQVLGQGPQFIFQYYEKEERGRGNFPDRFSARQFPNYSSELNVNALLLGDSALYLCASSLSRQGGNQPQHFGDGTRLSIL.

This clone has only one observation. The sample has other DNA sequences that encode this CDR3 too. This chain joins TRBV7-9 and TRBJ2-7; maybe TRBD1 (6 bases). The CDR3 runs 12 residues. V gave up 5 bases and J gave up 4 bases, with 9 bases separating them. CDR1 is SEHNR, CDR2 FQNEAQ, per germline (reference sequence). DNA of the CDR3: TGTGCCAGCAGCCTACAGGGATACGAGCAGTACTTC. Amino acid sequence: CASSLQGYEQYF.

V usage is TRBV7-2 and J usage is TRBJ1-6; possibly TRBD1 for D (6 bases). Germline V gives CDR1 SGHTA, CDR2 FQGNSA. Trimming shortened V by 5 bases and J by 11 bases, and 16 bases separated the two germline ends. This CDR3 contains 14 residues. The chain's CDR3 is CASSTGTGKAPLHF. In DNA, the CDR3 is TGTGCCAGCAGCACAGGGACCGGAAAGGCACCCCTCCACTTT. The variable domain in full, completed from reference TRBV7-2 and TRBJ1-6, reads GAGVSQSPSNKVTEKGKDVELRCDPISGHTALYWYRQSLGQGLEFLIYFQGNSAPDKSGLPSDRFSAERTGGSVSTLTIQRTQQEDSAVYLCASSTGTGKAPLHFGNGTRLTVT.

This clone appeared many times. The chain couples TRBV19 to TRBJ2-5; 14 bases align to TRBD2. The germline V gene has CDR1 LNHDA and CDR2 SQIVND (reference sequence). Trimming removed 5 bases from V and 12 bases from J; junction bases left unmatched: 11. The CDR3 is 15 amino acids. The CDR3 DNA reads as TGTGCCAGTAGTCCTTCGACTAGCGGGAGGGATAAGGAGTACTTC. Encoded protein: CASSPSTSGRDKEYF.

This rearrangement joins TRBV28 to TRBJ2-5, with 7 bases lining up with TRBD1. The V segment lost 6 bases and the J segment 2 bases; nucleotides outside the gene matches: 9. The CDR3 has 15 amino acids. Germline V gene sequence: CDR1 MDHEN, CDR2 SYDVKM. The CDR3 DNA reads TGTGCCAGCAGCGTCACGGGACAGATTCAAGAGACCCAGTACTTC. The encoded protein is CASSVTGQIQETQYF.

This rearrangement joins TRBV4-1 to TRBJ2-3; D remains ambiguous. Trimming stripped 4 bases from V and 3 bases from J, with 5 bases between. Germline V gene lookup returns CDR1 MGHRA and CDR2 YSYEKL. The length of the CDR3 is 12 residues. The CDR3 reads CASSPQTDTQYF. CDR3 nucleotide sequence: TGCGCCAGCAGCCCCCAAACAGATACGCAGTATTTT.

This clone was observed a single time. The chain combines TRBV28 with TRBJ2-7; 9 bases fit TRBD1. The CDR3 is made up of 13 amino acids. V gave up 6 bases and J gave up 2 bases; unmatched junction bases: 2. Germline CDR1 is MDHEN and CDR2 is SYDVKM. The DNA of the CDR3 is TGTGCCAGCAGACAGGGGGCCCCCTACGAGCAGTACTTC. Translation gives CASRQGAPYEQYF.

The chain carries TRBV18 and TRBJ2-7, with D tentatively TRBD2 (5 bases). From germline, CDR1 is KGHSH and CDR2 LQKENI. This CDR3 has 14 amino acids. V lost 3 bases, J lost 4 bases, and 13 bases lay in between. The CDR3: CASSPPQGLYEQYF. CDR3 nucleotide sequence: TGTGCCAGCTCACCCCCCCAAGGACTGTACGAGCAGTACTTC.